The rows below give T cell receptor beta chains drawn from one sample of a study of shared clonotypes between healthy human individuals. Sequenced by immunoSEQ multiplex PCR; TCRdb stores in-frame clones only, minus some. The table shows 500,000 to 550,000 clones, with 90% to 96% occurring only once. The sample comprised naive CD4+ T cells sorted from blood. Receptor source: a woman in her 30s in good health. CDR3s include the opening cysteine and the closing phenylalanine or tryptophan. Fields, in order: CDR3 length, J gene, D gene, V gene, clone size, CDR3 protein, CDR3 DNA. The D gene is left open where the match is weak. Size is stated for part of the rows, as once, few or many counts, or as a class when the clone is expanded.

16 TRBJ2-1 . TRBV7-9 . CASSALGGMGYNEQFF TGTGCCAGCAGCGCCCTTGGCGGGATGGGCTACAATGAGCAGTTCTTC
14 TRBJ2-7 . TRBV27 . CASSLSTGRGEQYF TGTGCCAGCAGTTTATCCACCGGGAGAGGAGAGCAGTACTTC
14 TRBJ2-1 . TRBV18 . CASSPAGGHNEQFF TGTGCCAGCTCACCAGCCGGTGGTCACAATGAGCAGTTCTTC
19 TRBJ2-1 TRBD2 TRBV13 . CASSADPPGLAGAYNEQFF TGTGCCAGCAGCGCGGACCCCCCCGGACTAGCGGGAGCATACAATGAGCAGTTCTTC
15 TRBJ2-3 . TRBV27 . CASNPRGMGTDTQYF TGTGCCAGCAATCCGCGCGGGATGGGCACAGATACGCAGTATTTT
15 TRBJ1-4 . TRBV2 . CAGSVGGLEYEKLFF TGTGCCGGCTCTGTGGGGGGACTAGAATATGAAAAACTGTTTTTT
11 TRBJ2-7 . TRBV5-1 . CASSWNYEQYF TGCGCCAGCAGCTGGAACTACGAGCAGTACTTC
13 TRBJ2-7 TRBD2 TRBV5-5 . CASSLGGRNEQYF TGTGCCAGCAGCTTAGGCGGGAGGAACGAGCAGTACTTC
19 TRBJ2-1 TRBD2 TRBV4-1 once CASSQDPGLAGGPNNEQFF TGCGCCAGCAGCCAAGATCCCGGACTAGCGGGAGGGCCTAACAATGAGCAGTTCTTC
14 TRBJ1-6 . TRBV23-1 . CASSQEGGNSPLHF TGCGCCAGCAGTCAAGAAGGGGGTAATTCACCCCTCCACTTT
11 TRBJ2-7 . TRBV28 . CAIRSNYEQYF TGTGCTATCAGAAGTAACTACGAGCAGTACTTC
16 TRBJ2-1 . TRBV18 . CASSPGDTPLYNEQFF TGTGCCAGCTCCCCAGGTGATACACCTCTATACAATGAGCAGTTCTTC
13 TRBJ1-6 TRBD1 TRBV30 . CARQGVGGGPLHF TGTGCCCGACAGGGGGTCGGCGGGGGACCCCTCCACTTT
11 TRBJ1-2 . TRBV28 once CASSAPPSYTF TGTGCCAGCAGTGCCCCCCCTAGCTACACCTTC
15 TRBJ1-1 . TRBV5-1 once CASSLTWGQNTEAFF TGCGCCAGCAGCTTGACTTGGGGACAGAACACTGAAGCTTTCTTT
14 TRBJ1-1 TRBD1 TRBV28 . CASSLRGQIAEAFF TGTGCCAGCAGTTTAAGGGGACAGATAGCTGAAGCTTTCTTT
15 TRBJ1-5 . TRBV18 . CASSMAGGGNQPQHF TGTGCCAGCTCAATGGCGGGCGGTGGCAATCAGCCCCAGCATTTT
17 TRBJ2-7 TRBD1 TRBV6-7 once CASSYSSKQGMSYEQYF TGTGCCAGCAGTTACTCATCTAAACAGGGGATGTCCTACGAGCAGTACTTC
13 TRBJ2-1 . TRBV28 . CASSFGAANEQFF TGTGCCAGCAGTTTTGGGGCAGCAAATGAGCAGTTCTTC
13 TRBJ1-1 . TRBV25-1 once CASSDYRDTEAFF TGTGCCAGCAGTGACTACAGGGACACTGAAGCTTTCTTT
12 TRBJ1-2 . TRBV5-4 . CASSSSNYGYTF TGTGCCAGCAGCTCCTCTAACTATGGCTACACCTTC
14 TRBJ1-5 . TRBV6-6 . CASSYSGSAQPQHF TGTGCCAGCAGTTACTCGGGTAGCGCTCAGCCCCAGCATTTT
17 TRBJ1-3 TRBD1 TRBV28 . CASSYRTGALSGNTIYF TGTGCCAGCAGTTATCGGACAGGGGCGCTCTCTGGAAACACCATATATTTT
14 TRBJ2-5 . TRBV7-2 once CASSSSGTKETQYF TGTGCCAGCAGCTCATCCGGGACAAAAGAGACCCAGTACTTC
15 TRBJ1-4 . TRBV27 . CASSISGSTNEKLFF TGTGCCAGCAGTATCTCAGGGTCGACTAATGAAAAACTGTTTTTT
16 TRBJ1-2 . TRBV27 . CASSLRSPGILFGYTF TGTGCCAGCAGTTTAAGAAGTCCAGGGATTCTATTCGGCTACACCTTC
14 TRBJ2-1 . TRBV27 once CASSLERLDNEQFF TGTGCCAGCAGTTTAGAGAGATTGGATAATGAGCAGTTCTTC